This T cell receptor beta chain was captured by sequencing in a study of tumor and adjacent non-tumor tissue in lung cancer. Notes on the study in general: TCR diversity was significantly greater in tumor than normal lung tissue. Shorter survival was associated with higher TCR diversity in tumors. Tumor repertoires had a smaller top 100 clone share than normal lung.

RNA was extracted from bulk tissue without any cell sorting. The normal lung tissue was taken more than 3 cm from the tumor edge. Between August and November 2014, newly diagnosed, chemotherapy-naive lung cancer patients underwent thoracic surgery in China. The library came from three nested PCR rounds adapted from ARM-PCR protocols. TCRdb reprocessed the multiplex PCR reads with MiXCR, giving one entry per CDR3 protein. The sample lists over 35,000 distinct CDR3 sequences, less than 65% occurring once. About this clonotype itself: Its antigen remains unidentified. A much larger clone differs by one base, so this may be a read error.

Deletions cut 8 bases from V and 1 base from J, with 13 bases between. CDR3 size: 13 residues. Germline V gene sequence: CDR1 GTSNPN, CDR2 SVGIG (reference sequence). The sequence derives from a man aged 50 to 59 with non-small cell lung cancer. This sequence joins TRBV30 and TRBJ2-3; D not resolved. Sequencing was carried out using distant non-tumor lung tissue. The CDR3 DNA sequence: TGTGCCACCATACCCGGTGGCACAGATACGCAGTATTTT. It yields the protein CATIPGGTDTQYF.